This T cell receptor (beta chain) is from a study of radiotherapy plus CTLA-4 blockade in lung cancer. Study context: Objective responses emerged in 15% to 20% of patients, and roughly 30% attained disease control.

This clone was seen a single time. Its antigen is undetermined. The length of the CDR3 is 15 residues. Losses at the gene ends were 6 bases for V and 4 bases for J; bases not matched to a gene: 5. CDR1 is MNHEY and CDR2 is SVGAGI in the germline V gene. The study, taken as a whole, reports: Peripheral blood showed expansion of tumor-derived TCR clones after radiotherapy and ipilimumab.

Sequencing used immunoSEQ multiplex PCR; TCRdb keeps in-frame clones, though not all of them. The table shows approximately 82,000 clones, with approximately 80% occurring only once. Chemo-refractory metastatic non-small-cell lung cancer patients received focal radiation with ipilimumab CTLA-4 blockade. The origin of this receptor is a human donor with non-small cell lung cancer that progressed on radiotherapy plus ipilimumab. V gene TRBV6-5 combines with J gene TRBJ2-1; the match to TRBD2 covers 11 bases. Specimen: peripheral blood, collected from a patient treated with radiotherapy plus ipilimumab. In DNA form, the CDR3 reads TGTGCCAGCAGCACTCTAGCGGGAGGTTACAATGAGCAGTTCTTC. Its protein product is CASSTLAGGYNEQFF.